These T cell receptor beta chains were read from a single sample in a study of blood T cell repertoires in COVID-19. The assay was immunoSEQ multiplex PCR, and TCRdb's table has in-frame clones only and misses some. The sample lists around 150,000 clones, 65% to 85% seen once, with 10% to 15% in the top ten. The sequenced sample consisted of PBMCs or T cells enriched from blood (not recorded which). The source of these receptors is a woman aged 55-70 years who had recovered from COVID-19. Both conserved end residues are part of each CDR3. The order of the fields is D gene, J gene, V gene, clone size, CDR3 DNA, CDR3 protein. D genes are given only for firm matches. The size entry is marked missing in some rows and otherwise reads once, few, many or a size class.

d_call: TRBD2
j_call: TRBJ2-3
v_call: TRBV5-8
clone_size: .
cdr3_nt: TGTGCCAGCAGCCCGGGGGGGTTTCCCACAGATACGCAGTATTTT
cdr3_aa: CASSPGGFPTDTQYF

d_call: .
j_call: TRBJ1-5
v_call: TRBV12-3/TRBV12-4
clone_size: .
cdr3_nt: TGTGCCAGCACACAGGGAAGTCAGCCCCAGCATTTT
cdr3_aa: CASTQGSQPQHF

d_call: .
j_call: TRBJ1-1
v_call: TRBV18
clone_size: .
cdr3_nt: TGTGCCAGCTCACCCCCGGGGAACACTGAAGCTTTCTTT
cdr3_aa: CASSPPGNTEAFF

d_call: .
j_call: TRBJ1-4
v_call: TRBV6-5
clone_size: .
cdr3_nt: TGTGCCAGCAGTTACTCGCGCCCTCCTCTACTGTTTTTT
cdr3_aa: CASSYSRPPLLFF

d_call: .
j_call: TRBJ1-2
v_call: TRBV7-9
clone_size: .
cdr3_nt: TGTGCCAGCAGCTTCACAGGGAATGGCTACACCTTC
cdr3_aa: CASSFTGNGYTF

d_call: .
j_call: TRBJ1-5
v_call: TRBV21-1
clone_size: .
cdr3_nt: TGTGCCAGCAGCATGGCAGGGTGTCATCAGCCCCAGCATTTT
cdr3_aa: CASSMAGCHQPQHF

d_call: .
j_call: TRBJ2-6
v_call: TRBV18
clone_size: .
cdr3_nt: TGTGCCAGCTCACGGCTAACGGGGTCTGGGGCCAACGTCCTGACTTTC
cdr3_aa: CASSRLTGSGANVLTF

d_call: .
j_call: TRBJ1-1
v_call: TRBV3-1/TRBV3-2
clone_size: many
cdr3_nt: TGTGCCAGCAGGGCCGGAGTGTCGGGAACTGAAGCTTTCTTT
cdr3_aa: CASRAGVSGTEAFF

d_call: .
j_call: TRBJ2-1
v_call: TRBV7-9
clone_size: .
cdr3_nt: TGTGCCAGCAGCTCGGGGAGGAACAATAATGAGCAGTTCTTC
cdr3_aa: CASSSGRNNNEQFF

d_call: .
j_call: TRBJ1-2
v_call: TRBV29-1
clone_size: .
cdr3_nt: TGCAGCGTTGCGGACCAGGGAGGTGGCTACACCTTC
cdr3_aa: CSVADQGGGYTF

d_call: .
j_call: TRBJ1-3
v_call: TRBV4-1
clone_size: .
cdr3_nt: TGCGCCAGCAGCCAAGTGGGGAGCTCTGGAAACACCATATATTTT
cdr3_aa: CASSQVGSSGNTIYF

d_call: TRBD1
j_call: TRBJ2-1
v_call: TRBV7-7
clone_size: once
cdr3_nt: TGTGCTAGCAGCCCGACAGGGGGTACTCATGAGCAGTTCTTC
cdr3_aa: CASSPTGGTHEQFF

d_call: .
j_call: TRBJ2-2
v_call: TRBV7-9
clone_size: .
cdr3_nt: TGTGCCAGCAGGTTCCAGGTAACCGGGGAGCTGTTTTTT
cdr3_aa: CASRFQVTGELFF

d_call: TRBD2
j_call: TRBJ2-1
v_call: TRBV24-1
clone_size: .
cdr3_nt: TGTGCCACCAGTGAGGTGGGACTAGCGGGCAATGAGCAGTTCTTC
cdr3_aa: CATSEVGLAGNEQFF

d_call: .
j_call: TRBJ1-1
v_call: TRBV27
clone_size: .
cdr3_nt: TGTGCCAGCAGTCGTCAAACAGGCGGCACTGAAGCTTTCTTT
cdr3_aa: CASSRQTGGTEAFF

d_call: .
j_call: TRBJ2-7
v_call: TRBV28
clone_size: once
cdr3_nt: TGTGCCAGCAGCACCCGCGGACACAGAGGATACGAGCAGTACTTC
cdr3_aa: CASSTRGHRGYEQYF

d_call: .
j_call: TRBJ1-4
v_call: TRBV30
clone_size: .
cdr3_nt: TGTGCCGGGGATTTGGGGAGTGAAAAACTGTTTTTT
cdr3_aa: CAGDLGSEKLFF

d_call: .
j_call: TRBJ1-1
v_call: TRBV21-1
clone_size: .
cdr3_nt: TGTGCCAGCAGCGGACTAGGCGAGGGGAGGAACACTGAAGCTTTCTTT
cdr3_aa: CASSGLGEGRNTEAFF

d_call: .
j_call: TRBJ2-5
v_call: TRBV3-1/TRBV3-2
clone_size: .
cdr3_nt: TGTGCCAGCAGCCAAGATGCCGCTACGTTCCAGTACTTC
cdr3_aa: CASSQDAATFQYF

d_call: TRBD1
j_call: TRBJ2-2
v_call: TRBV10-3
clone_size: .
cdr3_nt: TGTGCCATCAGTTCCGGGACAGGGACCACCGGGGAGCTGTTTTTT
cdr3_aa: CAISSGTGTTGELFF

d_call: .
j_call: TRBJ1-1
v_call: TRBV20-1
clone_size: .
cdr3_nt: TGCAGTGCTAGTCCTATGGGCAACAGGAACACTGAAGCTTTCTTT
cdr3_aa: CSASPMGNRNTEAFF

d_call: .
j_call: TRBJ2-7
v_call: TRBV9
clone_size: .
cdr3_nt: TGTGCCAGCAGCGCCACAGGGGGGGGATACGAGCAGTACTTC
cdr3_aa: CASSATGGGYEQYF

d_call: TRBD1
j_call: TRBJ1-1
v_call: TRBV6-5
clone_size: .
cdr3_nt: TGTGCCAGCAGTTACACTGACAGGGCGAACACTGAAGCTTTCTTT
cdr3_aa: CASSYTDRANTEAFF

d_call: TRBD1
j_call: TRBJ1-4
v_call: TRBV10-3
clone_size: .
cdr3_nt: TGTGCCATCAGTGAGGGACAGGGGGCTGGTAATGAAAAACTGTTTTTT
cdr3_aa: CAISEGQGAGNEKLFF

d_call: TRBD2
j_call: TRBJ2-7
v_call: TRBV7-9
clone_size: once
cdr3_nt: TGTGCCAGCAGCCCTAAGGGACTAGCGGGAGTGGTAGAGCAGTACTTC
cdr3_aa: CASSPKGLAGVVEQYF

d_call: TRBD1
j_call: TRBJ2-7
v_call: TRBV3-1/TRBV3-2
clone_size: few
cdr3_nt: TGTGCCAGCAGCCAAGAATACAGGGGCCACGAGCAGTACTTC
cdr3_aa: CASSQEYRGHEQYF

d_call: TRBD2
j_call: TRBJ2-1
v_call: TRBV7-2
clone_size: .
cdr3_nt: TGTGCCAGCAGCTCGTCGCTAGCGGGAGGGCTCAATGAGCAGTTCTTC
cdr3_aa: CASSSSLAGGLNEQFF

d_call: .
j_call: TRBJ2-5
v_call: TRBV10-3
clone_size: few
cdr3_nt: TGTGCCATCAGTGAATCCCCCCGAGAGACCCAGTACTTC
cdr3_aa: CAISESPRETQYF

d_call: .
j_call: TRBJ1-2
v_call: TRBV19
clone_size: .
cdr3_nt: TGTGCCAGTCGATGGGGCCAAGCGAATGGCTACACCTTC
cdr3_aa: CASRWGQANGYTF

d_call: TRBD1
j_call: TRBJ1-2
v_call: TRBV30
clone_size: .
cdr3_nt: TGTGCCTGGAGCTTAAAACCGGGACAGGGGAACTATGGCTACACCTTC
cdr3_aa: CAWSLKPGQGNYGYTF

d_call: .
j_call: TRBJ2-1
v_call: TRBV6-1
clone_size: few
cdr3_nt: TGTGCCAGCAGTGAAACGACTCGACTCCAGTTCTTC
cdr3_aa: CASSETTRLQFF

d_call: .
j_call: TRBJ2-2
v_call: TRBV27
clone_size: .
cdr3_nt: TGTGCCAGCAGTTTAGACGGAGACACCGGGGAGCTGTTTTTT
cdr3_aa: CASSLDGDTGELFF

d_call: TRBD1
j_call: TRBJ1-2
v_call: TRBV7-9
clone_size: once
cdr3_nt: TGTGCCAGCAGCAGATCCAGGGGGTTGCAAGATGGCTACACCTTC
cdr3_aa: CASSRSRGLQDGYTF

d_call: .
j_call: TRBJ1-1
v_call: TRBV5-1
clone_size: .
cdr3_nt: TGCGCCAGCAGCTTGGGACAGCGTAAGGGTGAAGCTTTCTTT
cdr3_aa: CASSLGQRKGEAFF

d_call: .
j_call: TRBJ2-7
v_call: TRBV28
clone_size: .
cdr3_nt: TGTGCCAGCAGCGCTGGACACGCCAGCTCCGAGCAGTACTTC
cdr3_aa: CASSAGHASSEQYF

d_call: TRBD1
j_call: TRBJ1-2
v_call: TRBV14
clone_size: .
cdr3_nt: TGTGCCAGCAGTTTCAACAGGGGTGGCTACACCTTC
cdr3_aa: CASSFNRGGYTF

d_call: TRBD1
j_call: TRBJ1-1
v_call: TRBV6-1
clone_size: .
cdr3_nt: TGTGCCAGCAGTGAAGCACGTGACAGGGCGAACACTGAAGCTTTCTTT
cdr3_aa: CASSEARDRANTEAFF

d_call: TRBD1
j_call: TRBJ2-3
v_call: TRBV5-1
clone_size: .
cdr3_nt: TGCGCCAGCAGCTCGGGACAGGGGGCCGCAGATACGCAGTATTTT
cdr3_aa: CASSSGQGAADTQYF

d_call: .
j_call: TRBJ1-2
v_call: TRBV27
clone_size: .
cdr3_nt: TGTGCCAGCAGTGCCTCTGAGAAAGCGCCCTATGGCTACACCTTC
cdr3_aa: CASSASEKAPYGYTF

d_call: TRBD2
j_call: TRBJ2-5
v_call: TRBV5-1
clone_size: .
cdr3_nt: TGCGCCAGCAGCCGGACTAGTCCGCTGGAGACCCAGTACTTC
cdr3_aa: CASSRTSPLETQYF

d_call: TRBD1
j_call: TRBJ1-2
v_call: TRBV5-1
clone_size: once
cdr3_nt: TGCGCCAGCCAGGGGGTTGACTATGGCTACACCTTC
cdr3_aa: CASQGVDYGYTF

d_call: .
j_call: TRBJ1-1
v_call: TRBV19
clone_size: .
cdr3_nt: TGTGCCAGTAGTATGGCGGGGGGGGACACTGAAGCTTTCTTT
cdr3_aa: CASSMAGGDTEAFF